The rows below give T cell receptor beta chains drawn from one sample of a study of shared clonotypes between healthy human individuals. Data came from immunoSEQ multiplex PCR; TCRdb stores just in-frame clones and leaves some out. The data contain about 2 million clones, about 95% of them singletons. Source material: naive CD8+ T cells sorted from blood. The receptors here all came from a man younger than 35 in good health. Both conserved end residues are part of each CDR3. D genes are given only for firm matches. The listing skips clone size in some rows; elsewhere it reads once, few, many or a size class.

TRBV13	TRBJ2-7	.	.	CASSPGTSAYEQYF	TGTGCCAGCAGCCCCGGGACTTCGGCCTACGAGCAGTACTTC
TRBV2	TRBJ2-5	.	.	CARLLEPSQETQYF	TGTGCCAGACTTCTAGAACCCTCCCAAGAGACCCAGTACTTC
TRBV5-4	TRBJ1-2	.	.	CASSLGQLYGYTF	TGTGCCAGCAGCTTGGGACAGTTATATGGCTACACCTTC
TRBV27	TRBJ2-7	TRBD2	few	CASSPRLAGVYEQYF	TGTGCCAGCAGCCCGAGACTAGCGGGGGTCTACGAGCAGTACTTC
TRBV30	TRBJ2-2	.	.	CAWSHSGTGELFF	TGTGCCTGGAGTCACAGTGGCACCGGGGAGCTGTTTTTT
TRBV6-5	TRBJ2-1	TRBD2	.	CASSILGLARNEQFF	TGTGCCAGCAGTATCCTCGGACTAGCTAGAAATGAGCAGTTCTTC
TRBV6-1	TRBJ1-6	.	.	CASSEQGRLTYNSPLHF	TGTGCCAGCAGTGAACAGGGGCGGCTGACCTATAATTCACCCCTCCACTTT
TRBV7-9	TRBJ2-1	.	.	CASSWGLSSYNEQFF	TGTGCCAGCAGCTGGGGACTCAGCTCCTACAATGAGCAGTTCTTC
TRBV7-2	TRBJ1-1	TRBD1	.	CASSYGQGGTEAFF	TGTGCCAGCAGCTACGGACAGGGGGGTACTGAAGCTTTCTTT
TRBV27	TRBJ2-3	.	.	CASREPGASFTDTQYF	TGTGCCAGTCGAGAGCCGGGGGCATCTTTCACAGATACGCAGTATTTT
TRBV7-9	TRBJ2-3	.	.	CASSPPGHTDTQYF	TGTGCCAGCAGCCCCCCCGGGCACACAGATACGCAGTATTTT
TRBV7-9	TRBJ2-3	TRBD1	.	CASSWERQGAITDTQYF	TGTGCCAGCAGCTGGGAAAGACAGGGGGCTATCACAGATACGCAGTATTTT
TRBV5-6	TRBJ2-2	.	.	CASSTYTGELFF	TGTGCCAGCAGCACCTACACCGGGGAGCTGTTTTTT
TRBV4-1	TRBJ2-1	.	.	CASSPYSGEGYNEQFF	TGCGCCAGCAGCCCTTACTCAGGGGAGGGTTACAATGAGCAGTTCTTC
TRBV5-6	TRBJ2-5	TRBD2	.	CASSLAAAGGPRETQYF	TGTGCCAGCAGCTTGGCCGCGGCGGGAGGGCCCCGTGAGACCCAGTACTTC
TRBV28	TRBJ2-1	TRBD2	.	CASSLYRGGPWNEQFF	TGTGCCAGCAGTTTATATCGGGGGGGGCCGTGGAATGAGCAGTTCTTC
TRBV15	TRBJ2-7	.	.	CATSMGTRSYEQYF	TGTGCCACCAGCATGGGAACACGGTCCTACGAGCAGTACTTC
TRBV7-9	TRBJ2-6	.	once	CASSLAPGLLSGANVLTF	TGTGCCAGCAGCTTAGCGCCGGGACTCCTCTCTGGGGCCAACGTCCTGACTTTC
TRBV27	TRBJ2-7	.	.	CASSGNREIIEYEQYF	TGTGCCAGCAGTGGGAACAGGGAAATCATTGAGTACGAGCAGTACTTC
TRBV27	TRBJ2-1	.	.	CASNPGGGSYNEQFF	TGTGCCAGCAACCCCGGTGGGGGCTCCTACAATGAGCAGTTCTTC
TRBV6-5	TRBJ2-7	.	.	CASRMAGAHEQYF	TGTGCCAGCAGGATGGCAGGGGCCCACGAGCAGTACTTC
TRBV6-6	TRBJ2-1	TRBD2	.	CASSYPGLAGWNEQFF	TGTGCCAGCAGTTACCCCGGACTAGCGGGATGGAATGAGCAGTTCTTC
TRBV27	TRBJ2-7	.	.	CASKSGTGPYEQYF	TGTGCCAGCAAAAGCGGGACAGGCCCCTACGAGCAGTACTTC
TRBV4-1	TRBJ2-1	TRBD2	.	CASSHFLAGTYNEQFF	TGCGCCAGCAGCCATTTTCTAGCGGGGACCTACAATGAGCAGTTCTTC
TRBV6-6	TRBJ1-1	TRBD1	.	CASSLKTGVGAFF	TGTGCCAGCAGCCTAAAGACAGGGGTCGGAGCTTTCTTT
TRBV27	TRBJ1-2	.	.	CASSLTETYGYTF	TGTGCCAGCAGTTTAACAGAGACCTATGGCTACACCTTC
TRBV28	TRBJ2-3	.	.	CASSLIGGRVTDTQYF	TGTGCCAGCAGTTTAATAGGAGGGCGCGTTACAGATACGCAGTATTTT